The 15 T cell receptor beta chains below come from one sample, sequenced in a study of OX40 agonist ivuxolimab in advanced cancers. Assay used: immunoSEQ multiplex PCR; TCRdb lists only in-frame clones, some missing. In the table there are approximately 70,000 clones, about 83% of which are singletons. The sample consisted of CD4+ or CD8+ T cells sorted from blood, taken in a trial of the OX40 agonist ivuxolimab. The receptors were sampled from an adult with an advanced solid tumor such as melanoma, head and neck, liver or kidney cancer.

The rearrangement joins TRBV7-9 to TRBJ2-7; 10 positions match TRBD2. The junction had 9 bases not matched to a gene; V was cut back by 1 base and J by 0 bases. This CDR3 is built from 18 residues. The germline V gene encodes CDR1 SEHNR and CDR2 FQNEAQ (reference sequence). This CDR3 is CASSLGTSGALSSYEQYF. The CDR3 DNA reads TGTGCCAGCAGCTTAGGCACTAGCGGGGCCCTAAGCTCCTACGAGCAGTACTTC.

V and J are TRBV2 and TRBJ1-3; D unresolved. The V end lost 6 bases, the J end lost 0 bases, and 9 bases lay between the germline ends. The CDR3 length is 14 residues. CDR1 is SNHLY, CDR2 FYNNEI, per germline. The CDR3 DNA is TGTGCCAGCAGGGGCTTAGGCTCTGGAAACACCATATATTTT. It codes for CASRGLGSGNTIYF. Filled out from reference TRBV2 and TRBJ1-3, the complete variable domain reads EPEVTQTPSHQVTQMGQEVILRCVPISNHLYFYWYRQILGQKVEFLVSFYNNEISEKSEIFDDQFSVERPDGSNFTLKIRSTKLEDSAMYFCASRGLGSGNTIYFGEGSWLTVV.

The chain couples TRBV5-4 to TRBJ1-2; maybe TRBD1 (6 bases). Germline V gene data show CDR1 as SGHNT and CDR2 as YYREEE (reference sequence). This CDR3 spans 14 amino acids. V lost 4 bases, J lost 8 bases, and 18 bases lay in between. In nucleotides, the CDR3 is TGTGCCAGCAGCCCCGACAGGCTCGGATGGGGCTACACCTTC. It encodes CASSPDRLGWGYTF.

The chain combines TRBV4-3 with TRBJ2-1, with D perhaps matching TRBD2 (6 bases). Per the germline V gene, CDR1 is LGHNA and CDR2 is YSLEER. The ends were cut back, 3 bases at V and 1 base at J, with 10 bases in the middle. The CDR3 runs to 15 residues. The CDR3 bases are TGCGCCAGCAGCCAGGAGGGAGATTCCTACAATGAGCAGTTCTTC. It specifies CASSQEGDSYNEQFF.

The chain combines TRBV7-9 with TRBJ1-2; D possibly corresponds to TRBD1 (6 bases). Deletions cut 8 bases from V and 2 bases from J, with 12 bases between. Looked up from germline, CDR1 is SEHNR and CDR2 is FQNEAQ (reference sequence). This CDR3 region has 13 residues. CDR3 amino acids: CASVAGANYGYTF. DNA of the CDR3: TGTGCCAGCGTCGCAGGGGCAAACTATGGCTACACCTTC.

This chain links TRBV7-2 with TRBJ1-5; no definite D call. V lost 1 base to trimming and J lost 4 bases, with 5 bases between them. CDR1 is SGHTA, CDR2 FQGNSA, per germline. The length of the CDR3 is 13 residues. The CDR3 nucleotides read TGTGCCAGCAGCTTAGAGCGTAATCAGCCCCAGCATTTT. This translates into CASSLERNQPQHF.

The gene calls are TRBV6-5 and TRBJ1-5; D call uncertain. CDR3 length: 16 residues. CDR1 and CDR2 (germline): MNHEY, SVGAGI. The V end lost 4 bases, the J end lost 1 base, and 14 bases lay between the germline ends. The CDR3 DNA reads as TGTGCCAGCAGTTGGCCCGGTGGATTGAGCAATCAGCCCCAGCATTTT. Translating gives CASSWPGGLSNQPQHF.

This clone was picked up a small number of times. The CDR3 loop reads CACSRVTEAFF. As DNA, the CDR3 is TGTGCCTGCTCCAGGGTCACTGAAGCTTTCTTT. The rearrangement uses TRBV30 and TRBJ1-1; a possible D gene is TRBD1 (5 bases). The germline V gene has CDR1 GTSNPN and CDR2 SVGIG (reference sequence). The CDR3 runs to 11 residues. The ends were cut back, 6 bases at V and 4 bases at J, with 9 bases in the middle. Supplemented by reference TRBV30 and TRBJ1-1, the full variable domain reads SQTIHQWPATLVQPVGSPLSLECTVEGTSNPNLYWYRQAAGRGLQLLFYSVGIGQISSEVPQNLSASRPQDRQFILSSKKLLLSDSGFYLCACSRVTEAFFGQGTRLTVV.

This rearrangement joins TRBV10-3 to TRBJ1-1; 7 bases fit TRBD1. CDR3 length: 14 amino acids. Germline CDR1 reads ENHRY; CDR2 reads SYGVKD. After removal of 7 bases from V and 1 base from J, the junction contained 6 bases not matched to a gene. CDR3 protein: CAIKGDRTNTEAFF. CDR3 sequence (DNA): TGTGCCATCAAAGGGGACAGAACGAACACTGAAGCTTTCTTT.

This chain connects TRBV7-9 to TRBJ1-2; TRBD1 agrees at 7 bases. This CDR3 region has 15 residues. Germline assignment: CDR1 SEHNR and CDR2 FQNEAQ (reference sequence). V lost 2 bases, J lost 4 bases, and 7 bases stayed unmatched. CDR3 in DNA: TGTGCCAGCAGCTTATATACAGGGGAGAGCTATGGCTACACCTTC. It yields the protein CASSLYTGESYGYTF.

The chain couples TRBV7-6 to TRBJ1-5, with 8 bases that match TRBD1. The CDR3 runs 15 residues. V shed 1 base and J 6 bases; nucleotides not matched to a gene: 5. In germline, CDR1 is SGHVS, CDR2 FNYEAQ. CDR3: CASSLGQGASQPQHF. The CDR3 bases are TGTGCCAGCAGCTTAGGGCAGGGGGCGAGTCAGCCCCAGCATTTT. The full variable domain, completed using reference TRBV7-6 and TRBJ1-5, is GAGVSQSPRYKVTKRGQDVALRCDPISGHVSLYWYRQALGQGPEFLTYFNYEAQQDKSGLPNDRFSAERPEGSISTLTIQRTEQRDSAMYRCASSLGQGASQPQHFGDGTRLSIL.

The V call is TRBV5-5, the J call TRBJ2-7, with D unclear. V was trimmed by 1 base and J by 3 bases, leaving 14 bases between them. The CDR3 spans 15 residues. Looked up from germline, CDR1 is SGHKS and CDR2 is YYEKEE (reference sequence). In DNA form, the CDR3 reads TGTGCCAGCAGCTTGAATCCAGCCCAGAACTACGAGCAGTACTTC. It specifies CASSLNPAQNYEQYF.

The CDR3, as DNA: TGTGCCAGTAGTATTGCCCCTCCGGACAGCCCAAATCGGTATGGCTACACCTTC. This codes for CASSIAPPDSPNRYGYTF. The V call is TRBV19, the J call TRBJ1-2; D may be TRBD1 (6 bases). V gave up 3 bases and J gave up 5 bases, with 25 bases separating them. The germline gives CDR1 LNHDA, CDR2 SQIVND (reference sequence). This CDR3 contains 18 residues. Using reference TRBV19 and TRBJ1-2 for the parts outside the CDR3, the full variable domain is DGGITQSPKYLFRKEGQNVTLSCEQNLNHDAMYWYRQDPGQGLRLIYYSQIVNDFQKGDIAEGYSVSREKKESFPLTVTSAQKNPTAFYLCASSIAPPDSPNRYGYTFGSGTRLTVV.

The CDR3 spells CASSYRGTKETQYF. CDR3 DNA: TGTGCCAGCAGTTACCGGGGGACGAAGGAGACCCAGTACTTC. The rearrangement uses TRBV6-6 and TRBJ2-5, with D possibly TRBD2 on 6 matching bases. The CDR3 is 14 residues long. Trimming left V 2 bases short and J 5 bases short, with 12 bases between. Germline-derived CDR1 and CDR2 are MNHNY and SVGAGI (reference sequence).

The J gene is TRBJ2-7, the V gene TRBV27, with D uncertain. Germline CDR1 reads MNHEY; CDR2 reads SMNVEV (reference sequence). The length of the CDR3 is 11 residues. Trimming removed 4 bases at V and 3 bases at J, with 4 bases between. CDR3: CASSSNYEQYF. The DNA of the CDR3 is TGTGCCAGCAGTTCCAACTACGAGCAGTACTTC.